This T cell receptor (beta chain) was identified during a study of blood T cells in healthy people across ages. Study results and limitations: The study found TCR beta diversity correlated strongly with naive T cell percentage.

This CDR3 comprises 15 residues. V lost 5 bases and J lost 2, with 19 bases in between. The germline gives CDR1 DFQATT, CDR2 SNEGSKA (reference sequence). A J-beta primer mix and a sample-barcoded 5' primer were used in a second PCR of about 6 to 12 cycles. From the 5' RACE reads, TCRdb called clonotypes with MiXCR, one entry per CDR3 protein. The table has about 1 million distinct CDR3 sequences, more than 40% seen once. There are a few counts of this clonotype. Antigen specificity is unknown. This chain uses TRBV20-1 with TRBJ2-7, with a weak D call TRBD1 (6 bases). The sample consisted of blood. The clonotype comes from a woman aged 60-75 years in good health. CDR3 sequence reads: CSARPMDSPAYEQYF. In DNA, the CDR3 is TGCAGTGCTCGCCCAATGGACAGTCCGGCCTACGAGCAGTACTTC.